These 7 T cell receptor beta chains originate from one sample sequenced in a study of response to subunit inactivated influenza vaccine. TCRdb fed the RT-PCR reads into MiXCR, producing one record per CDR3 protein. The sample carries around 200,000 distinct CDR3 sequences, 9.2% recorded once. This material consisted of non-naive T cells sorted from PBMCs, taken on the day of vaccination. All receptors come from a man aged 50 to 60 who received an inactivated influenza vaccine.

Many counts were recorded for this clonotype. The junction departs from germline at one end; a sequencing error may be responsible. CDR3 sequence: CASNLMNTEAFF. CDR3 in DNA: TGTGCCAGCAACTTAATGAACACTGAAGCTTTCTTT. V and J are TRBV7-9 and TRBJ1-1; D is unclear. The CDR3 is made up of 12 amino acids. Germline loops: CDR1 SEHNR, CDR2 FQNEAQ (reference sequence).

CDR3 amino acids: CSARVLAALNEQFF. The CDR3 DNA reads as TGCAGTGCTAGAGTCTTAGCGGCCCTCAATGAGCAGTTCTTC. The rearrangement links TRBV20-1 to TRBJ2-1; D may be TRBD2 (6 bases). Germline V gives CDR1 DFQATT, CDR2 SNEGSKA (reference sequence). This CDR3 has 14 residues. V was cut by 1 base and J by 6 bases, with 13 bases left in between.

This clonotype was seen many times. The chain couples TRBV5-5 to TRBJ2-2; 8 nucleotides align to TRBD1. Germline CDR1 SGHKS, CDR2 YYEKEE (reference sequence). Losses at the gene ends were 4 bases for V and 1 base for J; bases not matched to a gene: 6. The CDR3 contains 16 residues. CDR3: CASSTGQALNTGELFF. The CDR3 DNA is TGTGCCAGCAGCACGGGACAGGCACTGAACACCGGGGAGCTGTTTTTT.

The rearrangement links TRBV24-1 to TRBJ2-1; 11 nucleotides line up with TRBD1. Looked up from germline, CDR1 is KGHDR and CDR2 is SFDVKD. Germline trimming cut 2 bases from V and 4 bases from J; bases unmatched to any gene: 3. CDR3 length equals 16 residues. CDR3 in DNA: TGTGCCACCAGTGATTACGGGACAGGGGGTTACAATGAGCAGTTCTTC. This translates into CATSDYGTGGYNEQFF.

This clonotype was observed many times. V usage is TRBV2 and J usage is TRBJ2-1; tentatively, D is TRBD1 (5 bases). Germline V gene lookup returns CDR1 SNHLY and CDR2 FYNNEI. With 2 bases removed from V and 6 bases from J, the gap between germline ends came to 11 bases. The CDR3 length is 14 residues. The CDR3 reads CASSEQGHGNEQFF. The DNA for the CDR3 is TGTGCCAGCAGTGAACAGGGTCATGGCAATGAGCAGTTCTTC.

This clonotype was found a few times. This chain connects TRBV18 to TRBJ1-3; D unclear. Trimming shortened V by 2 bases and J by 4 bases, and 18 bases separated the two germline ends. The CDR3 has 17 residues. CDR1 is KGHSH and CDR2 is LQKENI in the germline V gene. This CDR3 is CASSPYPAETPGNTIYF. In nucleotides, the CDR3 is TGTGCCAGCTCACCATATCCAGCCGAGACCCCCGGAAACACCATATATTTT. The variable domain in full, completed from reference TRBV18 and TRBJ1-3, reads NAGVMQNPRHLVRRRGQEARLRCSPMKGHSHVYWYRQLPEEGLKFMVYLQKENIIDESGMPKERFSAEFPKEGPSILRIQQVVRGDSAAYFCASSPYPAETPGNTIYFGEGSWLTVV.

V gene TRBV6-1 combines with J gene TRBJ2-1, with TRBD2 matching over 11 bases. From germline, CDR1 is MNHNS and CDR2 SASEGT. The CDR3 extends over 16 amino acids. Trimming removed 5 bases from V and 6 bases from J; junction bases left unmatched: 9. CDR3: CASSLTLAGGTNEQFF. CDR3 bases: TGTGCCAGCAGTCTAACGTTAGCGGGAGGGACCAATGAGCAGTTCTTC.